Listed below are T cell receptor beta chains from one sample, sequenced in a study of shared clonotypes between healthy human individuals. Assay: immunoSEQ multiplex PCR; the TCRdb copy retains only in-frame clones and omits some. The sample includes 950,000 to 1,300,000 clones, 75% seen only once; the top ten take approximately 1.5%. Sequencing used memory CD4+ T cells sorted from blood. These receptors originate from a man between 18 and 29 years old in good health. CDR3s include the opening cysteine and the closing phenylalanine or tryptophan. A D gene is named only where the DNA matches it firmly.

cdr3_aa: CASSLEGGSGNTIYF; v_call: TRBV5-1; j_call: TRBJ1-3; d_call: -
cdr3_aa: CASSPWPYF; v_call: TRBV19; j_call: TRBJ1-6; d_call: -
cdr3_aa: CASSLKGVGANVLTF; v_call: TRBV5-4; j_call: TRBJ2-6; d_call: -
cdr3_aa: CASSGSGGSFYEQYF; v_call: TRBV7-2; j_call: TRBJ2-7; d_call: TRBD2
cdr3_aa: CASISGDTQYF; v_call: TRBV6-6; j_call: TRBJ2-3; d_call: -
cdr3_aa: CASSSGTSGIQETQYF; v_call: TRBV5-1; j_call: TRBJ2-5; d_call: TRBD2
cdr3_aa: CASSGQGYEQFF; v_call: TRBV2; j_call: TRBJ2-1; d_call: TRBD1
cdr3_aa: CASSLGTSGGVGTDTQYF; v_call: TRBV28; j_call: TRBJ2-3; d_call: TRBD2
cdr3_aa: CASSLTENSPLHF; v_call: TRBV6-1; j_call: TRBJ1-6; d_call: -
cdr3_aa: CASSVDQGGTEAFF; v_call: TRBV9; j_call: TRBJ1-1; d_call: -
cdr3_aa: CAWSASGGLTGELFF; v_call: TRBV30; j_call: TRBJ2-2; d_call: TRBD2
cdr3_aa: CASSRRGQAPNYGYTF; v_call: TRBV19; j_call: TRBJ1-2; d_call: -
cdr3_aa: CASKRTSGGVETQYF; v_call: TRBV6-1; j_call: TRBJ2-5; d_call: TRBD2
cdr3_aa: CASSVGGTGANVLTF; v_call: TRBV6-1; j_call: TRBJ2-6; d_call: -
cdr3_aa: CASSQDEGGPQHF; v_call: TRBV14; j_call: TRBJ1-5; d_call: -
cdr3_aa: CASRWMTGKRSGANVLTF; v_call: TRBV5-4; j_call: TRBJ2-6; d_call: TRBD1
cdr3_aa: CASRRDGLKGDEQYF; v_call: TRBV6-5; j_call: TRBJ2-7; d_call: -
cdr3_aa: CASSAGQGPYEQYF; v_call: TRBV2; j_call: TRBJ2-7; d_call: TRBD1
cdr3_aa: CASSSPGLAGVRKTDTQYF; v_call: TRBV5-1; j_call: TRBJ2-3; d_call: TRBD2
cdr3_aa: CASRKRGGSEQYF; v_call: TRBV6-5; j_call: TRBJ2-7; d_call: -